Shown below are 13 T cell receptor beta chains from a single sample sequenced in a study of blood T cell repertoires in COVID-19. Generated by immunoSEQ multiplex PCR, the TCRdb table keeps only in-frame clones and is missing some. Among nearly 110,000 clones listed, roughly 90% were seen once. The source material was peripheral blood. The source of these receptors is a man aged 35-49 years with active or convalescent COVID-19.

CDR3 residues: CASSTTGSGNQPQHF. The CDR3 DNA sequence: TGTGCCAGTAGTACGACAGGGTCGGGGAATCAGCCCCAGCATTTT. The chain has TRBV19 and TRBJ1-5, with 7 bases matching TRBD1. CDR3 length equals 15 residues. J gave up 4 bases and V 4 bases, and 7 bases lay outside the gene matches. From germline, CDR1 is LNHDA and CDR2 SQIVND (reference sequence).

The V call is TRBV5-1, the J call TRBJ2-1; 16 nucleotides line up with TRBD2. Germline values: CDR1 SGHRS, CDR2 YFSETQ. The CDR3 sequence is 20 residues long. The V segment lost 2 bases and the J segment 8 bases; nucleotides outside the gene matches: 16. CDR3 DNA sequence: TGCGCCAGCAGCTTTACCCCCTTGGGACTAGCGGGAGGGCCAAAAGATGAGCAGTTCTTC. This encodes CASSFTPLGLAGGPKDEQFF.

This CDR3 reads CASAALANSVYEQFF. The CDR3 nucleotides are TGTGCCAGCGCCGCCCTAGCTAATTCGGTCTATGAGCAGTTCTTC. The V gene is TRBV2, the J gene TRBJ2-1; D perhaps matches TRBD2 (5 bases). V dropped 8 bases and J dropped 8 bases, with 22 bases sitting between them. Germline assignment: CDR1 SNHLY and CDR2 FYNNEI. CDR3 size: 15 residues.

The V gene is TRBV19, the J gene TRBJ1-4; 8 positions agree with TRBD1. V was pared by 9 bases and J by 10 bases, with 10 bases of the junction left unmatched. Germline V gene sequence: CDR1 LNHDA, CDR2 SQIVND (reference sequence). The CDR3 runs 13 residues. CDR3 loop: CASSPGTGGKLFF. CDR3 in DNA: TGTGCCAGCTCCCCCGGGACAGGAGGAAAACTGTTTTTT.

This chain connects TRBV7-2 to TRBJ2-3, with 9 bases aligning to TRBD2. This CDR3 comprises 16 residues. CDR1 and CDR2 from the germline V gene are SGHTA and FQGNSA. Losses at the gene ends were 4 bases for V and 3 bases for J; bases not matched to a gene: 8. The chain's CDR3 is CASSSLAGAGTDTQYF. The CDR3 nucleotides read TGTGCCAGCAGCTCATTAGCGGGAGCTGGTACAGATACGCAGTATTTT.

CDR3 loop: CASSPQEAGSLRNTIYF. The CDR3 coding sequence is TGTGCCAGCTCACCACAGGAAGCGGGGAGCCTGCGAAACACCATATATTTT. The V and J genes are TRBV18 and TRBJ1-3, with no clear D. The CDR3 spans 17 residues. Germline V lookup: CDR1 KGHSH, CDR2 LQKENI. V was trimmed by 1 base and J by 5 bases, leaving 18 bases between them.

This clone was counted once. V usage is TRBV7-9 and J usage is TRBJ1-1; TRBD1 matches at 7 bases. Germline CDR1 reads SEHNR; CDR2 reads FQNEAQ (reference sequence). V shed 5 bases, J shed 3 bases, and the junction held 3 bases outside the gene matches. CDR3 size: 13 residues. As DNA, the CDR3 is TGTGCCAGCAGCACGGGACAGTACACTGAAGCTTTCTTT. Its protein is CASSTGQYTEAFF.

CDR3 coding DNA: TGTGCCAGCTCACCATCTCGGGCGTCGGGAGGTGGTGACCAGTACTTC. As protein: CASSPSRASGGGDQYF. V usage is TRBV18 and J usage is TRBJ2-5; TRBD2 agrees at 7 bases. Germline V gene lookup returns CDR1 KGHSH and CDR2 LQKENI. The CDR3 totals 16 residues. V shed 2 bases, J shed 10 bases, and the junction held 16 bases outside the gene matches.

The chain employs TRBV28 and TRBJ1-1; D unclear. V was cut by 1 base and J by 0 bases, with 15 bases left in between. CDR1 and CDR2 from the germline V gene are MDHEN and SYDVKM. The CDR3 contains 17 residues. This chain's CDR3 is CASSLYRGGGLNTEAFF. The DNA for the CDR3 is TGTGCCAGCAGTTTATATAGAGGCGGTGGGTTGAACACTGAAGCTTTCTTT.

The V call is TRBV28, the J call TRBJ1-2, with D perhaps matching TRBD1 (5 bases). V was shortened by 6 bases and J by 4 bases, with 21 bases between the two germline ends. CDR1 is MDHEN, CDR2 SYDVKM, per germline. The CDR3 contains 16 residues. The CDR3 DNA reads TGTGCCAGCAGCGGTTCTTCCAGCCAGGGCCTCTATGGCTACACCTTC. This codes for CASSGSSSQGLYGYTF.

This chain joins TRBV7-8 and TRBJ1-2, with D possibly matching TRBD1 (6 bases). CDR1 is SGHVS and CDR2 is FQNEAQ in the germline V gene. The CDR3 length is 13 residues. V lost 7 bases to trimming and J lost 8 bases, with 17 bases between them. This chain's CDR3 is CASTKTGLYGYTF. The CDR3 DNA is TGTGCCAGCACAAAGACAGGCCTCTACGGCTACACCTTC.

This clone has a single count. This sequence joins TRBV19 and TRBJ2-5; 7 positions agree with TRBD2. The CDR3 length is 13 residues. V trimming: 5 bases; J trimming: 7 bases; junction bases outside the gene matches: 7. From germline, CDR1 is LNHDA and CDR2 SQIVND (reference sequence). This CDR3 reads CASSGAGVGTQYF. CDR3 DNA sequence: TGTGCCAGTAGTGGGGCGGGAGTTGGGACCCAGTACTTC.

V and J are TRBV7-2 and TRBJ1-2; unclear D gene. Trimming pared 1 base from V and 7 bases from J, leaving 13 bases between. Germline lookup yields CDR1 SGHTA and CDR2 FQGNSA. The CDR3 consists of 14 residues. CDR3 nucleotides: TGTGCCAGCAGCTTAGGGGGAGGAGCCCGTGGCTACACCTTC. Its protein product is CASSLGGGARGYTF.